This T cell receptor (beta chain) stems from a study of T cells in Graves' hyperthyroidism and ophthalmopathy. Amplification yielded TCR beta CDR3 regions, with RNA transcripts as the source. The HTBI primer set was used in a first-round RT-PCR of the TCR CDR3. TCRdb re-called the multiplex PCR reads with MiXCR, one entry per CDR3 protein. The sample records 300,000 to 450,000 distinct CDR3 sequences, about 13% being singletons. This clonotype was seen many times. CDR1 and CDR2 from the germline V gene are GTSNPN and SVGIG (reference sequence). Trimming left V 8 bases short and J 2 bases short, with 16 bases between. The CDR3 is 14 amino acids.

The chain combines TRBV30 with TRBJ1-5; D is unresolved. Material for sequencing was blood. The sequence derives from a man younger than 45 with Graves' hyperthyroidism that later progressed to Graves' ophthalmopathy. The CDR3 here is CARVGRAGNQPQHF. The CDR3 DNA sequence: TGTGCCCGAGTGGGTAGGGCGGGCAATCAGCCCCAGCATTTT.